The 5 T cell receptor beta chains below were found in one sample sequenced in a study of cytomegalovirus exposure and HLA in healthy donors. Measured with immunoSEQ multiplex PCR; TCRdb has only the in-frame clones, and not every one. The table records about 130,000 clones, roughly four fifths of them present only once. Sequencing was done on a sample of PBMCs. The receptors here all came from a man aged 30 to 39 in good health and CMV-seropositive.

This clone was seen a single time. The chain combines TRBV11-2 with TRBJ1-2, with D perhaps matching TRBD1 (6 bases). Looked up from germline, CDR1 is SGHAT and CDR2 is FQNNGV. With 1 base removed from V and 4 bases from J, the gap between germline ends came to 19 bases. The CDR3 sequence is 17 residues long. CDR3 nucleotides: TGTGCCAGCAGCTTAGGGGGGCCGGGTTCTCCTGTCTATGGCTACACCTTC. The encoded protein is CASSLGGPGSPVYGYTF.

The chain joins TRBV5-1 to TRBJ1-4, with D perhaps matching TRBD1 (6 bases). Trimming took 3 bases from V and 8 from J, leaving 14 bases between them. The CDR3 sequence is 14 residues long. Germline CDR1 is SGHRS and CDR2 is YFSETQ. The CDR3 nucleotides read TGCGCCAGCAGCTCGGGACAAATGCACGAAAAACTGTTTTTT. This codes for CASSSGQMHEKLFF.

The chain is built from TRBV9 and TRBJ1-1; TRBD1 matches 8 bases. The V gene's germline CDR1 is SGDLS and CDR2 YYNGEE. The CDR3 runs 13 residues. V lost 5 bases to trimming and J lost 5 bases; unmatched junction nucleotides: 5. CDR3 sequence (DNA): TGTGCCAGCAGTGCGACAGGGGTAACTGAAGCTTTCTTT. It specifies CASSATGVTEAFF.

The chain combines TRBV6-5 with TRBJ2-1; 8 bases agree with TRBD2. Trimming took 4 bases from V and 0 from J; bases not matched to a gene: 2. The CDR3 totals 15 residues. Germline CDR1 reads MNHEY; CDR2 reads SVGAGI. CDR3 bases: TGTGCCAGCAGTTCAGCGGGAGCCTCCTACAATGAGCAGTTCTTC. Its protein is CASSSAGASYNEQFF.

CDR3 nucleotides: TGTGCCAGCAACCTGGCGGGGGTGCAAGAGACCCAGTACTTC. Its translation: CASNLAGVQETQYF. V usage is TRBV5-4 and J usage is TRBJ2-5, with 7 nucleotides matching TRBD2. In germline, CDR1 is SGHNT, CDR2 YYREEE (reference sequence). The V gene end was trimmed by 6 bases and the J gene end by 2 bases; junction bases not matched to a gene: 7. This CDR3 spans 14 amino acids.